The 28 T cell receptor beta chains in this list originate from one sample, sequenced in a study of blood T cell repertoires in COVID-19. Here immunoSEQ multiplex PCR was the method, and the copy in TCRdb shows in-frame clones only, minus some. The table records 77,000 or so clones, approximately 90% of them present only once. Sequenced material: peripheral blood. The receptors derive from a man in his forties or fifties with active COVID-19.

The chain joins TRBV19 to TRBJ1-1, with D tentatively TRBD1 (6 bases). The V end was cut by 7 bases, the J end by 3 bases, with 12 bases between. Germline V gene data show CDR1 as LNHDA and CDR2 as SQIVND (reference sequence). The CDR3 has 13 residues. CDR3 coding DNA: TGTGCCAGTAAAGACAGGACTTACACTGAAGCTTTCTTT. Its translation: CASKDRTYTEAFF.

The chain recombines TRBV19 with TRBJ1-4; 7 nucleotides align to TRBD1. The CDR3 is made up of 15 amino acids. The trim removed 6 bases at V and 4 bases at J, leaving 8 bases unmatched. Germline CDR1 reads LNHDA; CDR2 reads SQIVND (reference sequence). The CDR3 loop is CASRPGQHYNEKLFF. For the CDR3, the DNA is TGTGCCAGTAGGCCGGGACAGCATTATAATGAAAAACTGTTTTTT.

DNA of the CDR3: TGTGCCAGCAGCTTAGCGAGGGGGCGCGGAAATACGCAGTATTTT. Translated: CASSLARGRGNTQYF. The chain is built from TRBV7-9 and TRBJ2-3; 7 bases match TRBD1. CDR3 length: 15 residues. Germline CDR1 reads SEHNR; CDR2 reads FQNEAQ (reference sequence). With V trimmed by 0 bases and J by 7 bases, 7 bases remained unmatched.

This sequence joins TRBV4-1 and TRBJ2-2; 12 bases line up with TRBD1. With V trimmed by 0 bases and J by 6 bases, 5 bases remained unmatched. This CDR3 is built from 17 residues. The V gene's germline CDR1 is MGHRA and CDR2 YSYEKL. The CDR3 reads CASSQEEGTGGSGELFF. The CDR3 DNA reads TGCGCCAGCAGCCAAGAAGAAGGGACAGGGGGCTCCGGGGAGCTGTTTTTT.

The genes are TRBV2 and TRBJ2-5, with TRBD2 identical over 15 bases. V dropped 4 bases and J dropped 4; count of bases not matched to a gene: 1. There are 15 residues in the CDR3. Germline V lookup: CDR1 SNHLY, CDR2 FYNNEI. This CDR3 is CASSVGLAGGETQYF. CDR3 DNA: TGTGCCAGCAGTGTGGGACTAGCGGGAGGAGAGACCCAGTACTTC.

The chain couples TRBV28 to TRBJ2-7; 11 bases are shared with TRBD2. Per germline, CDR1 MDHEN and CDR2 SYDVKM. CDR3 length equals 16 residues. With V trimmed by 6 bases and J by 2 bases, 9 bases remained unmatched. This CDR3 is CASSPTTSGSPYEQYF. CDR3 bases: TGTGCCAGCAGCCCGACCACTAGCGGGAGTCCCTACGAGCAGTACTTC.

J is TRBJ1-2 and V is TRBV2; tentative D call: TRBD1 (6 bases). Per the germline V gene, CDR1 is SNHLY and CDR2 is FYNNEI. V lost 3 bases and J lost 4, with 12 bases in between. The CDR3 totals 14 residues. The CDR3 spells CASSDLQGSYGYTF. CDR3 nucleotide sequence: TGTGCCAGCAGTGACCTACAGGGTAGCTATGGCTACACCTTC.

The chain couples TRBV7-2 to TRBJ2-7; 10 bases line up with TRBD2. The germline CDR1 and CDR2 sequences are SGHTA and FQGNSA. This CDR3 is 16 amino acids long. Germline trimming cut 5 bases from V and 1 base from J; bases unmatched to any gene: 8. The CDR3 DNA is TGTGCCAGCAGCCCGAATCTAGCGGGAGCTTCCTACGAGCAGTACTTC. It specifies CASSPNLAGASYEQYF. The entire variable domain, with the rest obtained from reference TRBV7-2 and TRBJ2-7, is as follows: GAGVSQSPSNKVTEKGKDVELRCDPISGHTALYWYRQSLGQGLEFLIYFQGNSAPDKSGLPSDRFSAERTGGSVSTLTIQRTQQEDSAVYLCASSPNLAGASYEQYFGPGTRLTVT.

This clone has just a few counts. This sequence joins TRBV7-9 and TRBJ1-5; maybe TRBD1 (5 bases). Trimming shortened V by 1 base and J by 3 bases, and 7 bases separated the two germline ends. Germline loops: CDR1 SEHNR, CDR2 FQNEAQ (reference sequence). This CDR3 contains 14 residues. CDR3: CASSLGQFNQPQHF. The CDR3 nucleotides read TGTGCCAGCAGCTTAGGACAGTTCAATCAGCCCCAGCATTTT. The full variable domain, completed using reference TRBV7-9 and TRBJ1-5, is DTGVSQNPRHKITKRGQNVTFRCDPISEHNRLYWYRQTLGQGPEFLTYFQNEAQLEKSRLLSDRFSAERPKGSFSTLEIQRTEQGDSAMYLCASSLGQFNQPQHFGDGTRLSIL.

The chain is built from TRBV5-1 and TRBJ1-2; unclear D gene. V was cut by 0 bases and J by 9 bases, with 12 bases left in between. The length of the CDR3 is 13 residues. Germline V gene data show CDR1 as SGHRS and CDR2 as YFSETQ. CDR3 in DNA: TGCGCCAGCAGCTTGGGTGCTGACTCAAGCTACACCTTC. Translating gives CASSLGADSSYTF. Filled out from reference TRBV5-1 and TRBJ1-2, the complete variable domain reads KAGVTQTPRYLIKTRGQQVTLSCSPISGHRSVSWYQQTPGQGLQFLFEYFSETQRNKGNFPGRFSGRQFSNSRSEMNVSTLELGDSALYLCASSLGADSSYTFGSGTRLTVV.

The genes are TRBV15 and TRBJ2-2; possible D gene TRBD2, 5 bases. The CDR3 spans 14 residues. V was trimmed by 5 bases and J by 4 bases, leaving 11 bases between them. CDR1 is LNHNV, CDR2 YYDKDF, per germline (reference sequence). CDR3 sequence reads: CATSGLRGTGELFF. The CDR3 nucleotides are TGTGCCACCAGCGGACTGCGAGGCACCGGGGAGCTGTTTTTT.

The chain employs TRBV29-1 and TRBJ2-3; the D gene is possibly TRBD2 (6 bases). CDR3 length: 13 residues. CDR1 and CDR2 (germline): SQVTM, ANQGSEA. Between the trimmed V and J ends, which lost 4 bases and 2 bases, there was a span of 10 bases. The CDR3 region is CSVAGRTTDTQYF. The CDR3 DNA sequence: TGCAGCGTTGCGGGGAGGACCACAGATACGCAGTATTTT.

The V gene is TRBV6-2 or TRBV6-3, the J gene TRBJ1-5; weak D call: TRBD1 (6 bases). CDR1 is MNHEY, CDR2 SVGEGT, per germline. The CDR3 loop spans 16 amino acids. V lost 6 bases and J lost 2, with 17 bases in between. CDR3 sequence (DNA): TGTGCCAGCAGCTCCAACAGGGTTGGTGGCAATCAGCCCCAGCATTTT. It translates to CASSSNRVGGNQPQHF.

This clone was found once. The gene calls are TRBV9 and TRBJ2-1, with TRBD1 matching over 8 bases. CDR3 size: 17 residues. Losses at the gene ends were 0 bases for V and 6 bases for J; bases not matched to a gene: 11. The V gene's germline CDR1 is SGDLS and CDR2 YYNGEE. The CDR3 spells CASSVGVHGTGLNEQFF. The CDR3 coding sequence is TGTGCCAGCAGCGTAGGGGTCCACGGGACAGGTCTCAATGAGCAGTTCTTC.

The chain links TRBV4-1 to TRBJ2-5, with 7 nucleotides matching TRBD1. Per germline, CDR1 MGHRA and CDR2 YSYEKL. With V trimmed by 0 bases and J by 5 bases, 3 bases remained unmatched. There are 14 residues in the CDR3. The CDR3 DNA is TGCGCCAGCAGCCAAGAAAGCAGGGGGGAGACCCAGTACTTC. Protein sequence: CASSQESRGETQYF.

The chain has TRBV10-3 and TRBJ2-5, with a possible D match to TRBD2 (6 bases). V was shortened by 11 bases and J by 5 bases, with 18 bases between the two germline ends. CDR3 length equals 13 residues. Per germline, CDR1 ENHRY and CDR2 SYGVKD. The CDR3 DNA follows: TGTGCCGCAGCCCTGAGGGCGGGGGAGACCCAGTACTTC. It is translated as CAAALRAGETQYF.

The V and J genes are TRBV18 and TRBJ1-6; D gene ambiguous. Germline-derived CDR1 and CDR2 are KGHSH and LQKENI. Trimming took 6 bases from V and 13 from J, leaving 16 bases between them. The CDR3 covers 13 residues. CDR3 bases: TGTGCCAGCTCCTTTTCAACGAGTGAGCCCCTCCACTTT. This gives the protein CASSFSTSEPLHF.

V gene TRBV7-2 combines with J gene TRBJ1-1; 8 bases fit TRBD1. In germline, CDR1 is SGHTA, CDR2 FQGNSA. The J segment lost 0 bases and the V segment lost 1 base, leaving 13 bases of the junction unmatched. This CDR3 has 19 residues. This CDR3 is CASSLVGDRRPIMNTEAFF. In nucleotides, the CDR3 is TGTGCCAGCAGCTTAGTGGGGGACAGGCGCCCTATTATGAACACTGAAGCTTTCTTT.

In its sample, this clone was seen once. This chain connects TRBV5-1 to TRBJ2-2, with TRBD2 matching over 11 bases. CDR3 length: 17 residues. With 0 bases clipped from V and 1 base from J, the junction kept 2 bases outside the gene matches. Germline CDR1 reads SGHRS; CDR2 reads YFSETQ. The DNA of the CDR3 is TGCGCCAGCAGCTTGGGAGGACTAGCGGGGAACACCGGGGAGCTGTTTTTT. Its translation is CASSLGGLAGNTGELFF.

The rearrangement uses TRBV7-3 and TRBJ2-3, with 13 bases lining up with TRBD2. The CDR3 spans 17 residues. Germline loops: CDR1 SGHTA, CDR2 FQGTGA. V gave up 4 bases and J gave up 2 bases; unmatched junction bases: 6. CDR3 in DNA: TGTGCCAGCAGCTCGGGGACTAGCGGGACTTTCACAGATACGCAGTATTTT. Amino acids: CASSSGTSGTFTDTQYF.

The chain joins TRBV7-3 to TRBJ2-1, with 10 bases aligning to TRBD1. J gave up 4 bases and V 0 bases, and 6 bases lay outside the gene matches. This CDR3 is built from 17 residues. Germline V gene sequence: CDR1 SGHTA, CDR2 FQGTGA. The CDR3 bases are TGTGCCAGCAGCTTAACCCCCCCGGGACAGGGGTACAATGAGCAGTTCTTC. It codes for CASSLTPPGQGYNEQFF.

The V gene is TRBV28, the J gene TRBJ2-3; D is perhaps TRBD1 (6 bases). CDR3 length: 15 amino acids. The germline V gene has CDR1 MDHEN and CDR2 SYDVKM. V lost 2 bases to trimming and J lost 2 bases, with 11 bases between them. CDR3 amino acids: CASSLTWGHTDTQYF. The CDR3 coding sequence is TGTGCCAGCAGTTTAACGTGGGGGCACACAGATACGCAGTATTTT.

V and J are TRBV5-8 and TRBJ1-6; 9 bases map to TRBD1. The CDR3 is 16 residues long. V trimming: 4 bases; J trimming: 7 bases; junction bases outside the gene matches: 9. CDR1 and CDR2 (germline): SGHTS, YDEGEE. CDR3 nucleotide sequence: TGTGCCAGCAGCCGTGGCCCGGGGACAGGGAATTCACCCCTCCACTTT. It is translated as CASSRGPGTGNSPLHF.

The chain has TRBV3-1 (or the pseudogene TRBV3-2) and TRBJ2-3, with D possibly being TRBD2 (6 bases). Germline CDR1 and CDR2: LGHDT and YNNKEL (reference sequence). The V end was cut by 6 bases, the J end by 4 bases, with 17 bases between. The CDR3 loop spans 15 amino acids. The CDR3 DNA follows: TGTGCCAGCAGAATGGGAGGACGGCCACCAGATACGCAGTATTTT. This encodes CASRMGGRPPDTQYF.

This clone has a single count. The V and J genes are TRBV12-3 or TRBV12-4 and TRBJ1-5; D uncertain. The CDR3 is 13 residues long. With 6 bases removed from V and 6 bases from J, the gap between germline ends came to 12 bases. DNA of the CDR3: TGTGCCAGCAGCCTAGCGGGTAGTCAGCCCCAGCATTTT. Translating gives CASSLAGSQPQHF.

The chain is built from TRBV4-3 and TRBJ2-4; 8 positions agree with TRBD1. The CDR3 runs 15 residues. V was clipped by 3 bases and J by 8 bases; unmatched bases: 9. The V gene's germline CDR1 is LGHNA and CDR2 YSLEER. This CDR3 reads CASSHSPDRADIQYF. CDR3 bases: TGCGCCAGCAGCCATTCGCCGGACAGGGCTGACATTCAGTACTTC.

This sequence joins TRBV3-1 (or the pseudogene TRBV3-2) and TRBJ2-7; 7 bases fit TRBD1. V shed 1 base, J shed 3 bases, and the junction held 6 bases outside the gene matches. Germline V gene sequence: CDR1 LGHDT, CDR2 YNNKEL (reference sequence). CDR3 length: 15 residues. CDR3 region: CASSQGGTDFYEQYF. The CDR3, as DNA: TGTGCCAGCAGCCAAGGAGGGACAGACTTCTACGAGCAGTACTTC.

This clone was counted a single time. The V call is TRBV6-6, the J call TRBJ1-5; TRBD1 agrees at 7 bases. With 7 bases clipped from V and 2 bases from J, the junction kept 5 bases outside the gene matches. The CDR3 is 14 residues long. CDR1 and CDR2 (germline): MNHNY, SVGAGI (reference sequence). In DNA form, the CDR3 reads TGTGCCAGCACCTACAGGGGTGGCAATCAGCCCCAGCATTTT. This codes for CASTYRGGNQPQHF.